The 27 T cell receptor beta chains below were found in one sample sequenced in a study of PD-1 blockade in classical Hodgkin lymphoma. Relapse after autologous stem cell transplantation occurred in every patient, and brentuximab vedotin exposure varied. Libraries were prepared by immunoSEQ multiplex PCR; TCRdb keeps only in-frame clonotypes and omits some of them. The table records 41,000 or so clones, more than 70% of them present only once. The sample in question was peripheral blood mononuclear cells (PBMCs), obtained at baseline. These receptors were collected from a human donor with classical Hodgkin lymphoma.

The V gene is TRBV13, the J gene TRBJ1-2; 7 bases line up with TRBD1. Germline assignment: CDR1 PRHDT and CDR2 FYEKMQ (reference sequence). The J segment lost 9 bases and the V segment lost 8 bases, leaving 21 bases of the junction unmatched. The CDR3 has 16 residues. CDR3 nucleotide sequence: TGTGCCAGCTGCTACAAGGAAGGGGGCCCCCTCGGTCGCTACACCTTC. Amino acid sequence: CASCYKEGGPLGRYTF.

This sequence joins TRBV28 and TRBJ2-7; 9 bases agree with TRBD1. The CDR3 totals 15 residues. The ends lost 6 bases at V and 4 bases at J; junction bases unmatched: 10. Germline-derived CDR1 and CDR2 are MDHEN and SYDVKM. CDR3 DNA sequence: TGTGCCAGCAGGCCGCCTCCGGGACAGGGTTACGAGCAGTACTTC. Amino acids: CASRPPPGQGYEQYF.

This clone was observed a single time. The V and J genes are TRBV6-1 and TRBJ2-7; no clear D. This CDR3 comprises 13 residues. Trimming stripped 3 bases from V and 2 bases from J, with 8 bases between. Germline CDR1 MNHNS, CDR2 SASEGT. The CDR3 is CASSDRIPYEQYF. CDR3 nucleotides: TGTGCCAGCAGTGATCGTATCCCCTACGAGCAGTACTTC.

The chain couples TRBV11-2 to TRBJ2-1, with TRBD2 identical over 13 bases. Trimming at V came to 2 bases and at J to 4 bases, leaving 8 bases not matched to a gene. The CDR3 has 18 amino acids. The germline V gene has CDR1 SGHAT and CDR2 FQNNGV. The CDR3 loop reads CASSLSGTSGTKYNEQFF. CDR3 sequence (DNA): TGTGCCAGCAGCTTATCAGGGACTAGCGGGACTAAGTACAATGAGCAGTTCTTC. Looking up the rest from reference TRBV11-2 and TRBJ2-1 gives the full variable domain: EAGVAQSPRYKIIEKRQSVAFWCNPISGHATLYWYQQILGQGPKLLIQFQNNGVVDDSQLPKDRFSAERLKGVDSTLKIQPAKLEDSAVYLCASSLSGTSGTKYNEQFFGPGTRLTVL.

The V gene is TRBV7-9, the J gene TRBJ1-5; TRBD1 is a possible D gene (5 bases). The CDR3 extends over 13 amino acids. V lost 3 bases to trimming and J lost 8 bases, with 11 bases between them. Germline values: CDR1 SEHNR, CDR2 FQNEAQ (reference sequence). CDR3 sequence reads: CASSLQGEEPQHF. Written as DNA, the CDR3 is TGTGCCAGCAGCTTGCAGGGTGAGGAGCCCCAGCATTTT. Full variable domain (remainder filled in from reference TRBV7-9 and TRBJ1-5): DTGVSQNPRHKITKRGQNVTFRCDPISEHNRLYWYRQTLGQGPEFLTYFQNEAQLEKSRLLSDRFSAERPKGSFSTLEIQRTEQGDSAMYLCASSLQGEEPQHFGDGTRLSIL.

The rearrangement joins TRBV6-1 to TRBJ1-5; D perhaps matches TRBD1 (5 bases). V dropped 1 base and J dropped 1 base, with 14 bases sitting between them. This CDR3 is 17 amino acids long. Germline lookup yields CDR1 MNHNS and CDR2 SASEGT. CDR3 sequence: CASSEDVYSGSNQPQHF. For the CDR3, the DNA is TGTGCCAGCAGTGAAGATGTCTATTCAGGGAGCAATCAGCCCCAGCATTTT.

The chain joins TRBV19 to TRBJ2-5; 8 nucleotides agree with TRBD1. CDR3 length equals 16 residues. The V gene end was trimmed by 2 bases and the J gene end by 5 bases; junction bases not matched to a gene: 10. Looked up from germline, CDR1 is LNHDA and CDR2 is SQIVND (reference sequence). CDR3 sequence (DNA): TGTGCCAGTAGTATATGGACAGGGCGCGGAGGGGAGACCCAGTACTTC. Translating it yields CASSIWTGRGGETQYF.

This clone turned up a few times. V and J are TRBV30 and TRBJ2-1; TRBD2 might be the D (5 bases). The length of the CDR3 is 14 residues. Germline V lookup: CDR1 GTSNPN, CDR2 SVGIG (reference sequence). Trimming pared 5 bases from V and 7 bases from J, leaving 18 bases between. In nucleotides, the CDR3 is TGTGCCTGGGAGGGTGGGAATATGGGGAATGAGCAGTTCTTC. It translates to CAWEGGNMGNEQFF. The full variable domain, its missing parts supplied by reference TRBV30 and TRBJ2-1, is SQTIHQWPATLVQPVGSPLSLECTVEGTSNPNLYWYRQAAGRGLQLLFYSVGIGQISSEVPQNLSASRPQDRQFILSSKKLLLSDSGFYLCAWEGGNMGNEQFFGPGTRLTVL.

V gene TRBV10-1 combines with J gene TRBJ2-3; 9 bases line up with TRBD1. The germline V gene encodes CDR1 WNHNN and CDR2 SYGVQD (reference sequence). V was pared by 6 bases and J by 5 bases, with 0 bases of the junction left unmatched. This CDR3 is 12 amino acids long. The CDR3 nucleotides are TGCGCCAGCAGGGACAGGGGAGATACGCAGTATTTT. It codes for CASRDRGDTQYF.

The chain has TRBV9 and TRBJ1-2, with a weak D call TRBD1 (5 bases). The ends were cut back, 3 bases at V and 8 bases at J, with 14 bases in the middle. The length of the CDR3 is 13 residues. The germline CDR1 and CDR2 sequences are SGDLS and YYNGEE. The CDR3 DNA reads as TGTGCCAGCAGCGCCCAATCGGGGCTGGGCTACACCTTC. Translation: CASSAQSGLGYTF.

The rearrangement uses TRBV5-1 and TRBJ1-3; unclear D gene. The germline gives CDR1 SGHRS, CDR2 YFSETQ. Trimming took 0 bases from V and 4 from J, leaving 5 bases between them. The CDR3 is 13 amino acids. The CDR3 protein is CASSLVWGNTIYF. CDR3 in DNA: TGCGCCAGCAGCTTGGTTTGGGGAAACACCATATATTTT.

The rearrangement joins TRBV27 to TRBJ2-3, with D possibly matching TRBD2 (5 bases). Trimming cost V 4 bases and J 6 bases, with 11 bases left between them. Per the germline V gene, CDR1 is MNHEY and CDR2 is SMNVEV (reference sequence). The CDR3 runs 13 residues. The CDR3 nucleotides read TGTGCCAGCAGTTACCAACCTAGCGATACGCAGTATTTT. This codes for CASSYQPSDTQYF.

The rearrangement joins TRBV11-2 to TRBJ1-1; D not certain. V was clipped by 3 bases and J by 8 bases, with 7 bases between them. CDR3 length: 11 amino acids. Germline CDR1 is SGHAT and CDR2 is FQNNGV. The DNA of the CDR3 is TGTGCCAGCAGCTTCGGAAGAGAAGCTTTCTTT. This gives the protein CASSFGREAFF.

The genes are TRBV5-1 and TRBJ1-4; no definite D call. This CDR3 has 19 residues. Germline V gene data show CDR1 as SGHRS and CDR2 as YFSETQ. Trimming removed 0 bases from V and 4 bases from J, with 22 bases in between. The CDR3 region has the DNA TGCGCCAGCAGCTTGGGCAAAGGAGGACTGGAACTGGTTAATGAAAAACTGTTTTTT. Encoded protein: CASSLGKGGLELVNEKLFF.

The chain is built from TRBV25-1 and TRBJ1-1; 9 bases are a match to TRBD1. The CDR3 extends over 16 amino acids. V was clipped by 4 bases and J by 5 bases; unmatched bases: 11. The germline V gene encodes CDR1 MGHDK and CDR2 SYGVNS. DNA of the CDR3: TGTGCCAGCAGTGTCTTAATGGGACAGGGTGGAACTGAAGCTTTCTTT. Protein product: CASSVLMGQGGTEAFF.

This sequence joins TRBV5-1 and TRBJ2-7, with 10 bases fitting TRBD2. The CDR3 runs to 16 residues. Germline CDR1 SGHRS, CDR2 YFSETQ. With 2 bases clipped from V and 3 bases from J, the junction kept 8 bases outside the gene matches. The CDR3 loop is CASSLGTSGAIYEQYF. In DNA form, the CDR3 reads TGCGCCAGCAGCTTAGGCACTAGCGGGGCGATCTACGAGCAGTACTTC.

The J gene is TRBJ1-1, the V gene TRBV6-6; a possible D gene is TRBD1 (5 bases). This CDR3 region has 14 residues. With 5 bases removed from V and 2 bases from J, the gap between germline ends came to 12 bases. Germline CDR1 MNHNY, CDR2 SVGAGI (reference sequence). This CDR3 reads CASSQIGTNTEAFF. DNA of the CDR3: TGTGCCAGCAGTCAGATAGGGACTAACACTGAAGCTTTCTTT.

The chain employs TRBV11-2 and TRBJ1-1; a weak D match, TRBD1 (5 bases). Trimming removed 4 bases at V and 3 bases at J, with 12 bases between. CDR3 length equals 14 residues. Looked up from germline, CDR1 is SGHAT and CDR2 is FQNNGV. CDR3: CASSSGTGYTEAFF. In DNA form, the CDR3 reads TGTGCCAGCAGCTCTGGGACTGGTTACACTGAAGCTTTCTTT.

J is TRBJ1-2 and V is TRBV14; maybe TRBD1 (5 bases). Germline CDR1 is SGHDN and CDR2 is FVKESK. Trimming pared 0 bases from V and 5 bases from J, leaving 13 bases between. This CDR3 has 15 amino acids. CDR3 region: CASSQDRVQGYGYTF. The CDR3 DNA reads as TGTGCCAGCAGCCAAGATAGGGTGCAGGGATATGGCTACACCTTC.

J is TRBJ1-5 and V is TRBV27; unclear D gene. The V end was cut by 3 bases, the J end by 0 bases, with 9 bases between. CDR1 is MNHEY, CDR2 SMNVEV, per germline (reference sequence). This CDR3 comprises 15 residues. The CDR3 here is CASSFRQYSNQPQHF. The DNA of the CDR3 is TGTGCCAGCAGTTTTAGGCAGTATAGCAATCAGCCCCAGCATTTT.

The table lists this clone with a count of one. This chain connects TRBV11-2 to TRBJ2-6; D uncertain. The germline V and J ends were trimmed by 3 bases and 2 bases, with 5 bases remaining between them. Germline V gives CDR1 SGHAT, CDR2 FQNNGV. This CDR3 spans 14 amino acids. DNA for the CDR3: TGTGCCAGCAGCTTGGACCCTGGGGCCAACGTCCTGACTTTC. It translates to CASSLDPGANVLTF.

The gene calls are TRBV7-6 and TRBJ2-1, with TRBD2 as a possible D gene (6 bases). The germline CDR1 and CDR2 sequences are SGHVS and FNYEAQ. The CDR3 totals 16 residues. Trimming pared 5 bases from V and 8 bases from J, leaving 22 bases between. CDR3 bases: TGTGCCAGCAGCCCAGCTAAGACCCCGGGGGTGTATGAGCAGTTCTTC. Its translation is CASSPAKTPGVYEQFF. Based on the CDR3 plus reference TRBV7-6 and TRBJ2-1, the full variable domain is GAGVSQSPRYKVTKRGQDVALRCDPISGHVSLYWYRQALGQGPEFLTYFNYEAQQDKSGLPNDRFSAERPEGSISTLTIQRTEQRDSAMYRCASSPAKTPGVYEQFFGPGTRLTVL.

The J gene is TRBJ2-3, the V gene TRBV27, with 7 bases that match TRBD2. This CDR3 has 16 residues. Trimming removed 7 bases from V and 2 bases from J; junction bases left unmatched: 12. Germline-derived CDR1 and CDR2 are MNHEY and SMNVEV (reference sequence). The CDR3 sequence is CASKGVGGSITDTQYF. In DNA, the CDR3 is TGTGCCAGCAAAGGGGTGGGCGGGAGTATCACAGATACGCAGTATTTT.

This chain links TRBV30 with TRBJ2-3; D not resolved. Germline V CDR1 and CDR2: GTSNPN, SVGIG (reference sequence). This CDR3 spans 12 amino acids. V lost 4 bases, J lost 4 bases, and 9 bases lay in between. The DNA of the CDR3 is TGTGCCTGGACGAGGATGGCAGATACGCAGTATTTT. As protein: CAWTRMADTQYF.

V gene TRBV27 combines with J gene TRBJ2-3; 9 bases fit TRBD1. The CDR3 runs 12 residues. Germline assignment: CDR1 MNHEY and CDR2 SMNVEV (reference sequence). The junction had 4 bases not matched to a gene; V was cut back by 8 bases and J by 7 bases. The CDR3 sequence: CASSDRGYTQYF. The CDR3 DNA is TGTGCCAGCTCCGACAGGGGGTATACGCAGTATTTT.

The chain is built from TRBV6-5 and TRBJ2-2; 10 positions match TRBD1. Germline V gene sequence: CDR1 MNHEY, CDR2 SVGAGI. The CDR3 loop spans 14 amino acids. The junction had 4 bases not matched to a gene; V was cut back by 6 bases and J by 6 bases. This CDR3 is CASSDRGLPGELFF. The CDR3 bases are TGTGCCAGCAGCGACAGGGGGCTACCCGGGGAGCTGTTTTTT.

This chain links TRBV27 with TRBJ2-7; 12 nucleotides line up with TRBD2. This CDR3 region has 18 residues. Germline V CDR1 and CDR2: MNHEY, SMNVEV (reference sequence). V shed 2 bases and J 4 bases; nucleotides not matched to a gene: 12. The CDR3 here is CASSLRPRTSGKIYEQYF. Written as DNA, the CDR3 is TGTGCCAGCAGTTTAAGGCCCCGGACTAGCGGGAAAATTTACGAGCAGTACTTC.